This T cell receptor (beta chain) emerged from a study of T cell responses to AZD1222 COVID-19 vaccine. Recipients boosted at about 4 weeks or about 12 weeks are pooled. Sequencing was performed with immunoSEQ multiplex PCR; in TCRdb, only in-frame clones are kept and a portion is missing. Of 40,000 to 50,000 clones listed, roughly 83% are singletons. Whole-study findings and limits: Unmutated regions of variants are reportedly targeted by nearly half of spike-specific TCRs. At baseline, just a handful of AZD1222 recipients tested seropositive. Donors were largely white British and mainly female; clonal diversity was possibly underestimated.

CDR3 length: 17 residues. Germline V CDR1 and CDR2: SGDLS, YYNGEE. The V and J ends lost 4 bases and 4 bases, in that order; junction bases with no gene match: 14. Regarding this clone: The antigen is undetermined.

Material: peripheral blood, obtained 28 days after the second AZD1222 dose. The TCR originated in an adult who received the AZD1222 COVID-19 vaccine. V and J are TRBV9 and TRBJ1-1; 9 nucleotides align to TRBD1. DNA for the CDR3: TGTGCCAGCAGCTCGAGGTTACAGGGGGCGCCGGGCACTGAAGCTTTCTTT. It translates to CASSSRLQGAPGTEAFF.